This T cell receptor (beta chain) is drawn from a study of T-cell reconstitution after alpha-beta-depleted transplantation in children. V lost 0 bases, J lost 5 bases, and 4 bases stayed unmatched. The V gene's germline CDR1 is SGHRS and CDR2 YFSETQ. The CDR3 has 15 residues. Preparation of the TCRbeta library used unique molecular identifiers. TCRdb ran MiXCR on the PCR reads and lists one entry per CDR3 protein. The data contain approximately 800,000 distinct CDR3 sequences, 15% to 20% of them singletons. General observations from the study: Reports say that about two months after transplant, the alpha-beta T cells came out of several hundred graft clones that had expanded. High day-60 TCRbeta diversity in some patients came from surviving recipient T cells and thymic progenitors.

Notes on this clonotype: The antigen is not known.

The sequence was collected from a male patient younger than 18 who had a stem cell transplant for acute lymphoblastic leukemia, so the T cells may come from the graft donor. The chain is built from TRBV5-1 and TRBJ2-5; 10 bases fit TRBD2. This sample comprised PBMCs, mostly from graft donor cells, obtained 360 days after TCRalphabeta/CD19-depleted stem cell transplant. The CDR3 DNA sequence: TGCGCCAGCAGCTTGGTAGCGGGAGGAACGGAGACCCAGTACTTC. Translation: CASSLVAGGTETQYF.